Sequencing of this TCR beta chain was carried out in a study of CD8+CD57+ T cells in acquired aplastic anemia. A single count supports this clonotype. The CDR3 contains 13 residues. Germline CDR1 and CDR2: SGHVS and FQNEAQ. TCR beta VDJ and CDR3 profiles were obtained from a genomic DNA template. TCRdb re-called the reads through MiXCR, storing one row per CDR3 protein. Counted here are 350,000 to 450,000 distinct CDR3 sequences, 65% to 80% occurring once; the ten biggest clones make up approximately 3.8%. The sample was sorted CD4+, CD8+, or CD8+CD57+ T cells (not recorded which) from PBMCs. The chain uses TRBV7-8 and TRBJ2-5, with D unclear. The last part of the DNA fits TRBJ1-1 better; the J call may be wrong. This TCR derives from a human donor in good health, serving as a control. The CDR3 loop is CASSLRTGSKAFF. As DNA, the CDR3 is TGTGCCAGCAGCCTAAGAACGGGCAGTAAAGCTTTCTTT.